This T cell receptor beta chain was profiled in a study of response to subunit inactivated influenza vaccine (dated by TCRdb to 2017 to 2018). In terms of the full investigation: Deep quantitative profiling of the T cell receptor repertoire was used in the study to follow responses to a trivalent subunit inactivated influenza vaccine. The paper as a whole reports these results and caveats: The authors proposed that each seasonal influenza vaccination may bring in only a limited number of new T cells.

Ends trimmed: V by 1 base, J by 4 bases; bases unmatched to a gene: 9. Counted from cysteine to phenylalanine, this CDR3 has 17 amino acids. CDR3 DNA is the only sequence kept; it has 51 bases, read in frame from the first base. On this clonotype itself: Its antigen has not been determined. Within one base of it there is no much larger clone, and no base qualities were kept.

The library relied on RT-PCR. The run used an Illumina HiSeq 2500. The public reads were quality trimmed at Q25 with fastp and then assembled into clones with MiXCR by TCRdb, keeping productive beta chains. Identical CDR3 proteins give one entry, which carries the most common genes and DNA. This sample holds roughly 760,000 distinct CDR3 sequences; about 20% were observed only once. The ten largest clones take up roughly 10% of the sample. The TCR was taken from a man aged 50 to 60 who received an inactivated influenza vaccine. Donor details come from another sample of the same person, matched by shared clones. The chain is assembled from TRBV12-3 or TRBV12-4 and TRBJ2-3; 9 bases in the middle match TRBD1. Sequenced material: PBMCs from blood, taken 5 days after vaccination. The DNA sequence is as follows: TGTGCCAGCAGTTTAGGTCAACAGGGGGCGCGCCCAGATACGCAGTATTTT. This is translated as CASSLGQQGARPDTQYF.